This entry lists 28 T cell receptor beta chains sequenced from one sample in a study of response to subunit inactivated influenza vaccine. TCRdb re-derived calls from the RT-PCR reads in MiXCR, one entry per CDR3 protein. The sample holds some 540,000 distinct CDR3 sequences; roughly 25% are singletons and the top ten take under 3.5%. This same sample was also part of a study on T cells expressing NK-cell markers. As that report states: 5'RACE template switching with UMIs produced the TCR beta cDNA.

The sample was CD4+ T cells sorted from PBMCs, taken 11 to 12 days after vaccination. The receptors were gathered from a man between 50 and 59 years old who received an inactivated influenza vaccine.

This clonotype has ten or more counts. J is TRBJ2-5 and V is TRBV7-2; D is uncertain. The V gene's germline CDR1 is SGHTA and CDR2 FQGNSA. Trimming pared 5 bases from V and 0 bases from J, leaving 7 bases between. This CDR3 comprises 13 residues. CDR3 nucleotide sequence: TGTGCCAGCAGCCCTGGGTACCAAGAGACCCAGTACTTC. As protein: CASSPGYQETQYF. Variable domain in full (rest from reference TRBV7-2 and TRBJ2-5): GAGVSQSPSNKVTEKGKDVELRCDPISGHTALYWYRQSLGQGLEFLIYFQGNSAPDKSGLPSDRFSAERTGGSVSTLTIQRTQQEDSAVYLCASSPGYQETQYFGPGTRLLVL.

In its sample, this clonotype was seen a few times. The chain recombines TRBV5-5 with TRBJ2-7; TRBD1 or TRBD2 may be the D gene (5 bases each). The CDR3 spans 15 residues. Germline V gene sequence: CDR1 SGHKS, CDR2 YYEKEE (reference sequence). Trimming took off 4 bases at V and 5 bases at J, with 19 bases between the two ends. The CDR3 loop reads CASSRRDQRRDEQYF. CDR3 sequence (DNA): TGTGCCAGCAGCCGCCGGGACCAAAGGCGGGACGAGCAGTACTTC.

The table lists this clonotype with a count of one. V gene TRBV4-3 combines with J gene TRBJ2-1; 11 bases fit TRBD2. J was trimmed by 9 bases and V by 0 bases; bases with no gene match: 4. Per germline, CDR1 LGHNA and CDR2 YSLEER. The CDR3 is 15 residues long. For the CDR3, the DNA is TGCGCCAGCAGCCAAGAGTCTAGCGGGAGGACTGAGCAGTTCTTC. Encoded protein: CASSQESSGRTEQFF.

The chain employs TRBV21-1 and TRBJ1-6. TRBV21-1 is marked as a pseudogene. This CDR3 contains 15 residues. The CDR3 is CASSKVGLSNSPLHF. Here the CDR3 DNA reads TGTGCCAGCAGCAAAGTGGGGTTAAGCAATTCACCCCTCCACTTT.

The rearrangement uses TRBV5-1 and TRBJ2-2; the D is unclear. The CDR3 is made up of 15 amino acids. V lost 0 bases, J lost 1 base, and 7 bases lay in between. Germline CDR1 reads SGHRS; CDR2 reads YFSETQ. The CDR3 loop reads CASSLVVGNTGELFF. In DNA, the CDR3 is TGCGCCAGCAGCTTGGTAGTAGGGAACACCGGGGAGCTGTTTTTT.

The chain employs TRBV7-8 and TRBJ2-5, with 11 bases fitting TRBD2. The trim removed 5 bases at V and 5 bases at J, leaving 7 bases unmatched. Germline-derived CDR1 and CDR2 are SGHVS and FQNEAQ. The CDR3 totals 15 residues. CDR3 in DNA: TGTGCCAGCAGCACCTCGCTAGCGGGAGGTGAGACCCAGTACTTC. This gives the protein CASSTSLAGGETQYF. The variable domain in full, with the rest retrieved from reference TRBV7-8 and TRBJ2-5, is GAGVSQSPRYKVAKRGQDVALRCDPISGHVSLFWYQQALGQGPEFLTYFQNEAQLDKSGLPSDRFFAERPEGSVSTLKIQRTQQEDSAVYLCASSTSLAGGETQYFGPGTRLLVL.

A few counts support this clonotype. CDR3 loop: CASSLGGPRNSPLHF. The CDR3 DNA follows: TGTGCCAGCAGTTTAGGGGGGCCTAGGAATTCACCCCTCCACTTT. The chain combines TRBV9 with TRBJ1-6; possible D gene TRBD1, 6 bases. The V gene's germline CDR1 is SGDLS and CDR2 YYNGEE. The CDR3 totals 15 residues. The ends were cut back, 5 bases at V and 7 bases at J, with 16 bases in the middle.

The J gene is TRBJ1-2, the V gene TRBV5-5; TRBD1 matches at 10 bases. Germline CDR1 and CDR2: SGHKS and YYEKEE (reference sequence). The ends lost 2 bases at V and 6 bases at J; junction bases unmatched: 4. This CDR3 is built from 14 residues. CDR3 DNA sequence: TGTGCCAGCAGCTTCGACAGGGGGCAGAATGGCTACACCTTC. Its translation is CASSFDRGQNGYTF.

This clonotype was counted between two and nine times. The chain carries TRBV7-2 and TRBJ2-2; D ambiguous. The CDR3 loop spans 16 amino acids. The germline V gene encodes CDR1 SGHTA and CDR2 FQGNSA. With 0 bases removed from V and 2 bases from J, the gap between germline ends came to 10 bases. CDR3 bases: TGTGCCAGCAGCTTAGCGGCCAGGCCTAACACCGGGGAGCTGTTTTTT. Translation: CASSLAARPNTGELFF. The full variable domain, rest sourced from reference TRBV7-2 and TRBJ2-2, is GAGVSQSPSNKVTEKGKDVELRCDPISGHTALYWYRQSLGQGLEFLIYFQGNSAPDKSGLPSDRFSAERTGGSVSTLTIQRTQQEDSAVYLCASSLAARPNTGELFFGEGSRLTVL.

The V gene is TRBV6-2 or TRBV6-3, the J gene TRBJ2-1; the D gene is possibly TRBD2 (6 bases). The CDR3 is 16 amino acids. Trimming took 0 bases from V and 4 from J, leaving 13 bases between them. Germline CDR1 MNHEY, CDR2 SVGEGT. The CDR3 DNA is TGTGCCAGCAGTTACTCGAGTAGGGACTTTTACAATGAGCAGTTCTTC. Translating gives CASSYSSRDFYNEQFF.

In its sample, this clonotype was seen a few times. The rearrangement uses TRBV12-3 or TRBV12-4 and TRBJ1-5; 10 bases fit TRBD1. This CDR3 comprises 15 residues. With V trimmed by 6 bases and J by 3 bases, 5 bases remained unmatched. CDR3 loop: CASRPGTGVNQPQHF. CDR3 DNA sequence: TGTGCCAGCAGGCCCGGGACAGGGGTCAATCAGCCCCAGCATTTT.

This chain connects TRBV28 to TRBJ2-3, with TRBD2 as a possible D gene (6 bases). The CDR3 has 15 residues. With 5 bases removed from V and 4 bases from J, the gap between germline ends came to 16 bases. Germline assignment: CDR1 MDHEN and CDR2 SYDVKM. CDR3 sequence: CASSTSNGGSDTQYF. CDR3 sequence (DNA): TGTGCCAGCAGTACATCTAATGGGGGGTCAGATACGCAGTATTTT. Full variable domain (outside the CDR3, taken from reference TRBV28 and TRBJ2-3): DVKVTQSSRYLVKRTGEKVFLECVQDMDHENMFWYRQDPGLGLRLIYFSYDVKMKEKGDIPEGYSVSREKKERFSLILESASTNQTSMYLCASSTSNGGSDTQYFGPGTRLTVL.

This clonotype was picked up a small number of times. The chain links TRBV7-9 to TRBJ2-1; D is unclear. V lost 1 base and J 9 bases, leaving 7 bases between the germline ends. The CDR3 extends over 12 amino acids. Germline assignment: CDR1 SEHNR and CDR2 FQNEAQ (reference sequence). CDR3 sequence (DNA): TGTGCCAGCAGCTTAGTTCAAGGTGAGCAGTTCTTC. This gives the protein CASSLVQGEQFF.

V and J are TRBV7-8 and TRBJ2-1, with 11 bases aligning to TRBD2. Germline-derived CDR1 and CDR2 are SGHVS and FQNEAQ. Losses at the gene ends were 0 bases for V and 4 bases for J; bases not matched to a gene: 8. This CDR3 is 18 amino acids long. The CDR3 DNA follows: TGTGCCAGCAGCTTAGCGCGTAGCGGGAGGGCTAAATACAATGAGCAGTTCTTC. Encoded protein: CASSLARSGRAKYNEQFF.

This chain connects TRBV20-1 to TRBJ2-7, with a possible D match to TRBD2 (5 bases). The V gene lost 3 bases and the J gene lost 3 bases, with 15 bases spanning the gap. CDR3 size: 14 residues. Germline V lookup: CDR1 DFQATT, CDR2 SNEGSKA (reference sequence). CDR3 in DNA: TGCAGTGCTAGCTGGACCCCTAGCATCTACGAGCAGTACTTC. It translates to CSASWTPSIYEQYF.

The rearrangement joins TRBV19 to TRBJ1-1; TRBD1 aligns across 11 bases. The CDR3 has 19 residues. Unmatched junction bases numbered 17, after V lost 5 bases and J lost 3 bases. The germline gives CDR1 LNHDA, CDR2 SQIVND (reference sequence). The CDR3 nucleotides are TGTGCCAGTAGTCCACGATCCTCGGACAGGGGGCGTCAGGACACTGAAGCTTTCTTT. It yields the protein CASSPRSSDRGRQDTEAFF. Full variable domain (outside the CDR3, taken from reference TRBV19 and TRBJ1-1): DGGITQSPKYLFRKEGQNVTLSCEQNLNHDAMYWYRQDPGQGLRLIYYSQIVNDFQKGDIAEGYSVSREKKESFPLTVTSAQKNPTAFYLCASSPRSSDRGRQDTEAFFGQGTRLTVV.

The chain links TRBV20-1 to TRBJ2-1, with 13 bases lining up with TRBD2. Germline CDR1 DFQATT, CDR2 SNEGSKA (reference sequence). The V and J ends lost 5 bases and 7 bases, in that order; junction bases with no gene match: 5. The CDR3 totals 14 residues. CDR3 residues: CSAQGTSGTNEQFF. DNA of the CDR3: TGCAGTGCTCAGGGGACTAGCGGGACGAATGAGCAGTTCTTC.

This clonotype was picked up a small number of times. The J gene is TRBJ2-2, the V gene TRBV12-3 or TRBV12-4; TRBD1 agrees at 10 bases. The CDR3 spans 16 residues. V trimming: 3 bases; J trimming: 1 base; junction bases outside the gene matches: 2. CDR3 in amino acids: CASSFRTGGNTGELFF. The CDR3 DNA is TGTGCCAGCAGTTTCAGGACAGGGGGGAACACCGGGGAGCTGTTTTTT.

V and J are TRBV12-3 or TRBV12-4 and TRBJ1-1; D is unclear. The CDR3 covers 14 residues. V lost 3 bases and J 1 base, leaving 9 bases between the germline ends. In nucleotides, the CDR3 is TGTGCCAGCAGTTTGTCGAACAGGAACACTGAAGCTTTCTTT. It translates to CASSLSNRNTEAFF.

The CDR3 region is CASSFRLAGWYEQYF. CDR3 DNA: TGTGCCAGCAGTTTTCGACTAGCGGGGTGGTACGAGCAGTACTTC. The rearrangement uses TRBV12-3 or TRBV12-4 and TRBJ2-7, with 11 bases that match TRBD2. The V segment lost 3 bases and the J segment 4 bases; nucleotides outside the gene matches: 5. The CDR3 contains 15 residues.

Here the CDR3 reads CASSIRDGPYEQYF. The CDR3 DNA is TGCGCCAGCAGCATCCGGGACGGACCCTACGAGCAGTACTTC. This chain uses TRBV5-1 with TRBJ2-7; the D call may be TRBD1 or TRBD2 (5 bases each). V was clipped by 4 bases and J by 2 bases, with 13 bases between them. CDR1 and CDR2 from the germline V gene are SGHRS and YFSETQ. This CDR3 is 14 amino acids long.

This clonotype came up many times. The rearrangement uses TRBV12-3 or TRBV12-4 and TRBJ2-5, with D possibly matching TRBD1 (6 bases). V was shortened by 6 bases and J by 2 bases, with 13 bases between the two germline ends. CDR3 size: 14 residues. CDR3 sequence reads: CASSPTGPQETQYF. The CDR3 nucleotides read TGTGCCAGCAGCCCTACAGGGCCTCAAGAGACCCAGTACTTC.

This chain uses TRBV7-8 with TRBJ2-5; D unresolved. Trimming took 1 base from V and 6 from J, leaving 12 bases between them. This CDR3 region has 14 residues. CDR1 SGHVS and CDR2 FQNEAQ come from the germline V gene. The CDR3 here is CASSLGTGSKTQYF. The DNA for the CDR3 is TGTGCCAGCAGCTTAGGGACGGGTTCGAAGACCCAGTACTTC.

The rearrangement links TRBV5-1 to TRBJ1-1; 8 nucleotides align to TRBD1. The CDR3 contains 15 residues. V shed 0 bases, J shed 1 base, and the junction held 2 bases outside the gene matches. The germline V gene has CDR1 SGHRS and CDR2 YFSETQ. The CDR3 DNA reads TGCGCCAGCAGCTTGGGACAGGGGACGAACACTGAAGCTTTCTTT. Its translation: CASSLGQGTNTEAFF. Looking up the rest from reference TRBV5-1 and TRBJ1-1 gives the full variable domain: KAGVTQTPRYLIKTRGQQVTLSCSPISGHRSVSWYQQTPGQGLQFLFEYFSETQRNKGNFPGRFSGRQFSNSRSEMNVSTLELGDSALYLCASSLGQGTNTEAFFGQGTRLTVV.

This clonotype was observed many times. V usage is TRBV20-1 and J usage is TRBJ2-1; 7 nucleotides agree with TRBD2. There are 15 residues in the CDR3. V was pared by 1 base and J by 7 bases, with 10 bases of the junction left unmatched. In germline, CDR1 is DFQATT, CDR2 SNEGSKA (reference sequence). The CDR3 loop reads CSARAGGSLGNEQFF. The CDR3 DNA reads TGCAGTGCTAGAGCCGGGGGGTCGCTCGGTAATGAGCAGTTCTTC.

This clonotype was counted only a few times. The genes are TRBV30 and TRBJ2-1; 8 bases are shared with TRBD2. This CDR3 spans 13 amino acids. The germline CDR1 and CDR2 sequences are GTSNPN and SVGIG (reference sequence). With V trimmed by 2 bases and J by 10 bases, 7 bases remained unmatched. CDR3 protein: CAWSMTSEGEQFF. The CDR3 region has the DNA TGTGCCTGGAGTATGACTAGCGAAGGCGAGCAGTTCTTC.

A few counts support this clonotype. The genes are TRBV24-1 and TRBJ1-2; D gene unclear. The germline V and J ends were trimmed by 3 bases and 5 bases, with 12 bases remaining between them. Germline V gene lookup returns CDR1 KGHDR and CDR2 SFDVKD. The CDR3 extends over 14 amino acids. CDR3 protein: CATSDGVRSYGYTF. CDR3 in DNA: TGTGCCACCAGTGATGGCGTCAGATCTTATGGCTACACCTTC.

This clonotype has just a few counts. V and J are TRBV18 and TRBJ1-2; 9 bases fit TRBD1. After removal of 2 bases from V and 6 bases from J, the junction contained 1 base not matched to a gene. The germline V gene encodes CDR1 KGHSH and CDR2 LQKENI. This CDR3 spans 13 amino acids. The CDR3 region is CASSPGTGNGYTF. The CDR3 region has the DNA TGTGCCAGCTCACCAGGGACAGGGAATGGCTACACCTTC.